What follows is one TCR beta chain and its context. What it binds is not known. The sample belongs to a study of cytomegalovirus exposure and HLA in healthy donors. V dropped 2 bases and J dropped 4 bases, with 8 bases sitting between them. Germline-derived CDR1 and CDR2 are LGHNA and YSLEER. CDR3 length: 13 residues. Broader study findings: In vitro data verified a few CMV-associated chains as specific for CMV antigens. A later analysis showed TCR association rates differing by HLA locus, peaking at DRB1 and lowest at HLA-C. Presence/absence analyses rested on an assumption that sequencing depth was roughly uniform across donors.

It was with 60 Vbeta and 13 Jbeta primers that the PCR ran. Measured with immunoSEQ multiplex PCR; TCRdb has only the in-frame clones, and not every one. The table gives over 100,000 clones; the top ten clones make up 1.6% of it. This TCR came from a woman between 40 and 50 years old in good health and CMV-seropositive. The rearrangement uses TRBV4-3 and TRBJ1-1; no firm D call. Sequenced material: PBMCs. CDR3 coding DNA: TGCGCCAGCAGCCAACGGGTGGGCACTGAAGCTTTCTTT. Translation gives CASSQRVGTEAFF.